This T cell receptor beta chain stems from a study of long-term antiretroviral therapy in people with HIV. About this clone itself: Its specificity is unknown.

The assay, immunoSEQ v3.0, was run at survey level. The repertoire was sequenced with immunoSEQ multiplex PCR; TCRdb's copy has only in-frame clones and lacks some. The sample carries roughly 24,000 clones, over 75% recorded once. Study observations and caveats: Within the repertoire, clones expanded before ART were dominant at all time points.

CDR3 length: 14 residues. Deletions cut 4 bases from V and 3 bases from J, with 12 bases between. CDR1 and CDR2 (germline): LNHDA, SQIVND (reference sequence). The receptor was isolated from a man between 40 and 49 years old with HIV. The J gene is TRBJ1-1, the V gene TRBV19; D gene unclear. The sequences come from unsorted PBMCs, collected 4.7 to 5 years after starting antiretroviral therapy. CDR3 region: CASSTLGSDTEAFF. Written as DNA, the CDR3 is TGTGCCAGTAGTACCCTCGGGAGTGACACTGAAGCTTTCTTT.